The 6 T cell receptor beta chains below were found in one sample sequenced in a study of blood T cell repertoires in COVID-19. The data were produced by immunoSEQ multiplex PCR, yet TCRdb's version contains in-frame clones alone and is incomplete. The table records tens of thousands of clones, roughly 80% of them present only once. Sequenced sample: peripheral blood. The receptors shown here come from a man in his forties or fifties with acute or convalescent COVID-19.

The chain employs TRBV7-9 and TRBJ2-7; possibly TRBD1 for D (6 bases). The length of the CDR3 is 14 residues. The ends were cut back, 1 base at V and 3 bases at J, with 10 bases in the middle. Germline CDR1 SEHNR, CDR2 FQNEAQ (reference sequence). The CDR3 here is CASSLDRVSYEQYF. DNA for the CDR3: TGTGCCAGCAGCTTAGACAGGGTTAGCTACGAGCAGTACTTC.

The chain has TRBV27 and TRBJ2-1; possible D gene TRBD2, 7 bases. The CDR3 totals 18 residues. V was trimmed by 2 bases and J by 8 bases, leaving 25 bases between them. CDR1 MNHEY and CDR2 SMNVEV come from the germline V gene (reference sequence). In nucleotides, the CDR3 is TGTGCCAGCAGTTTAAGTTTAGGGGGAGGGCCCTCCGTACATGAGCAGTTCTTC. Translated: CASSLSLGGGPSVHEQFF.

The V and J genes are TRBV3-1 (or the pseudogene TRBV3-2) and TRBJ2-4; tentative D call: TRBD1 (6 bases). The germline CDR1 and CDR2 sequences are LGHDT and YNNKEL (reference sequence). V was cut by 4 bases and J by 9 bases, with 10 bases left in between. The CDR3 loop spans 12 amino acids. This chain's CDR3 is CASSPQGRIQYF. The CDR3 nucleotides are TGTGCCAGCAGCCCCCAGGGGCGCATTCAGTACTTC.

By share of the sample, this clone is medium-sized (0.01 to 0.1%). This chain connects TRBV29-1 to TRBJ2-6; 7 bases map to TRBD1. The CDR3 runs to 16 residues. The ends lost 4 bases at V and 0 bases at J; junction bases unmatched: 6. Germline CDR1 reads SQVTM; CDR2 reads ANQGSEA. CDR3 protein: CSVARGGPSGANVLTF. In DNA, the CDR3 is TGCAGCGTTGCGAGAGGGGGCCCCTCTGGGGCCAACGTCCTGACTTTC.

The chain joins TRBV5-6 to TRBJ2-7; D is perhaps TRBD1 (6 bases). CDR1 is SGHDT and CDR2 is YYEEEE in the germline V gene. The germline V and J ends were trimmed by 1 base and 6 bases, with 11 bases remaining between them. This CDR3 contains 13 residues. The DNA of the CDR3 is TGTGCCAGCAGCTTGAACACAGGGCGCGAGCAGTACTTC. Protein: CASSLNTGREQYF. The full variable domain, in which reference TRBV5-6 and TRBJ2-7 provide the parts outside the CDR3, is DAGVTQSPTHLIKTRGQQVTLRCSPKSGHDTVSWYQQALGQGPQFIFQYYEEEERQRGNFPDRFSGHQFPNYSSELNVNALLLGDSALYLCASSLNTGREQYFGPGTRLTVT.

This clone came up once. The chain couples TRBV6-5 to TRBJ2-1; 8 bases are shared with TRBD1. V shed 5 bases and J 3 bases; nucleotides not matched to a gene: 6. From germline, CDR1 is MNHEY and CDR2 SVGAGI. The CDR3 is 15 amino acids. CDR3: CASSPGQGVYNEQFF. The CDR3 DNA is TGTGCCAGCAGTCCCGGACAGGGAGTCTACAATGAGCAGTTCTTC.